This TCR beta chain was obtained from a study of glioma-infiltrating T cells. General study results and limits: Tissue-blood divergence was below expectation in non-neoplastic patients, above in gliomas. Only very few CDR3 sequences appeared in both tissue and blood.

Between the trimmed V and J ends, which lost 2 bases and 7 bases, there was a span of 11 bases. Germline V lookup: CDR1 SEHNR, CDR2 FQNEAQ (reference sequence). The CDR3 consists of 13 residues. This clonotype was observed at least ten times. Its matching antigen is unknown. Using RNA template, CDR3s of TCR alpha and beta were amplified with iRepertoire arm-PCR. For one-step reverse transcription and amplification, roughly 85-450 ng of tissue mRNA or PBMC total RNA was used. TCRdb used MiXCR to reprocess the multiplex PCR reads, holding one entry per CDR3 protein. The table records 85,000 to 110,000 distinct CDR3 sequences, less than 30% of them present only once.

J is TRBJ1-1 and V is TRBV7-9; perhaps TRBD1 as D (5 bases). The sample comprised glioma tissue, nonneoplastic brain tissue, or PBMCs (not recorded which). The source is a human donor with low-grade glioma or glioblastoma, undergoing nonglioma brain surgery, or in good health (not recorded which). Written as DNA, the CDR3 is TGTGCCAGCAGCTTATGGGGGGAAGGTGAAGCTTTCTTT. It is translated as CASSLWGEGEAFF. Full variable domain (outside the CDR3, taken from reference TRBV7-9 and TRBJ1-1): DTGVSQNPRHKITKRGQNVTFRCDPISEHNRLYWYRQTLGQGPEFLTYFQNEAQLEKSRLLSDRFSAERPKGSFSTLEIQRTEQGDSAMYLCASSLWGEGEAFFGQGTRLTVV.